Shown below are 11 T cell receptor beta chains from a single sample sequenced in a study of technical replicates of blood from several donors. Profiling relied on immunoSEQ multiplex PCR, and the TCRdb table lists in-frame clones only, not all of them. Found here are about 66,000 clones, roughly 90% of them singletons; the top ten hold around 5%. The specimen was PBMCs. Receptor source: a human donor in good health. Some clones in this sample may be carry-over from other donors' samples.

This rearrangement joins TRBV7-2 to TRBJ1-1; no firm D call. Germline CDR1 reads SGHTA; CDR2 reads FQGNSA. Trimming removed 3 bases at V and 5 bases at J, with 10 bases between. The CDR3 sequence is 13 residues long. The CDR3 loop is CASSFRADTEAFF. CDR3 DNA: TGTGCCAGCAGCTTCAGAGCGGATACTGAAGCTTTCTTT.

The V gene is TRBV5-1, the J gene TRBJ2-1, with D possibly TRBD2 on 6 matching bases. The CDR3 has 15 residues. Trimming cost V 5 bases and J 3 bases, with 15 bases left between them. The germline V gene has CDR1 SGHRS and CDR2 YFSETQ. The CDR3 loop reads CASREGTAIYNEQFF. CDR3 nucleotide sequence: TGCGCCAGCAGGGAAGGGACTGCAATCTACAATGAGCAGTTCTTC.

The chain couples TRBV4-2 to TRBJ2-6; D possibly corresponds to TRBD2 (5 bases). Per germline, CDR1 LGHNA and CDR2 YNFKEQ. The CDR3 sequence is 15 residues long. V was pared by 4 bases and J by 0 bases, with 7 bases between. CDR3: CASSLEGSGANVLTF. For the CDR3, the DNA is TGTGCCAGCAGCCTCGAGGGCTCTGGGGCCAACGTCCTGACTTTC.

The DNA for the CDR3 is TGTGCCAGCAGCCCGGGTGGAGGCCGGGGGGAGCAGTACTTC. Translation: CASSPGGGRGEQYF. The J gene is TRBJ2-7, the V gene TRBV5-4, with D perhaps matching TRBD2 (6 bases). From germline, CDR1 is SGHNT and CDR2 YYREEE (reference sequence). The CDR3 totals 14 residues. The V end was cut by 4 bases, the J end by 7 bases, with 18 bases between.

The J gene is TRBJ2-1, the V gene TRBV7-9, with 11 nucleotides matching TRBD1. CDR1 is SEHNR, CDR2 FQNEAQ, per germline (reference sequence). After removal of 5 bases from V and 3 bases from J, the junction contained 9 bases not matched to a gene. This CDR3 region has 17 residues. DNA for the CDR3: TGTGCCAGCAGCCTGAAGCGGGGGACAGGGGGCTACAATGAGCAGTTCTTC. Its translation is CASSLKRGTGGYNEQFF.

This chain links TRBV10-3 with TRBJ2-7; 7 bases map to TRBD2. Losses at the gene ends were 0 bases for V and 0 bases for J; bases not matched to a gene: 2. The CDR3 sequence is 15 residues long. Per the germline V gene, CDR1 is ENHRY and CDR2 is SYGVKD. CDR3 DNA: TGTGCCATCAGTGAGTCTGGCGGGAGCTCCTACGAGCAGTACTTC. Protein sequence: CAISESGGSSYEQYF.

This clone was observed a handful of times. The chain uses TRBV7-3 and TRBJ1-2, with D possibly matching TRBD1 (5 bases). This CDR3 has 14 amino acids. Trimming removed 0 bases at V and 7 bases at J, with 12 bases between. Per germline, CDR1 SGHTA and CDR2 FQGTGA. CDR3 coding DNA: TGTGCCAGCAGCTTAACGCTGGGGGGAGGTGGCTACACCTTC. Its protein is CASSLTLGGGGYTF.

The genes are TRBV18 and TRBJ2-5; 9 bases are a match to TRBD1. The CDR3 sequence is 14 residues long. Germline loops: CDR1 KGHSH, CDR2 LQKENI. V was pared by 6 bases and J by 1 base, with 3 bases of the junction left unmatched. CDR3 sequence: CASSPTGGQETQYF. DNA for the CDR3: TGTGCCAGCTCTCCGACAGGGGGCCAAGAGACCCAGTACTTC. The full variable domain, completed using reference TRBV18 and TRBJ2-5, is NAGVMQNPRHLVRRRGQEARLRCSPMKGHSHVYWYRQLPEEGLKFMVYLQKENIIDESGMPKERFSAEFPKEGPSILRIQQVVRGDSAAYFCASSPTGGQETQYFGPGTRLLVL.

V usage is TRBV5-1 and J usage is TRBJ2-7, with TRBD2 identical over 7 bases. The CDR3 extends over 14 amino acids. Germline lookup yields CDR1 SGHRS and CDR2 YFSETQ. The V and J ends lost 4 bases and 2 bases, in that order; junction bases with no gene match: 6. The CDR3: CASSPDGGTYEQYF. The CDR3 nucleotides read TGCGCCAGCAGCCCCGACGGGGGGACCTACGAGCAGTACTTC.

V gene TRBV9 combines with J gene TRBJ1-2; TRBD1 matches 7 bases. Trimming took 2 bases from V and 6 from J; bases not matched to a gene: 7. Germline V lookup: CDR1 SGDLS, CDR2 YYNGEE. The CDR3 is 14 residues long. The CDR3 DNA follows: TGTGCCAGCAGCGTCCATGACAGGGAACATGGCTACACCTTC. Residues: CASSVHDREHGYTF.

The chain combines TRBV15 with TRBJ1-3; D ambiguous. V shed 0 bases and J shed 4 bases, with 13 bases lying between them. CDR3 length equals 16 residues. CDR1 is LNHNV, CDR2 YYDKDF, per germline (reference sequence). CDR3 DNA: TGTGCCACCAGCAGAGATCACGAGACTGCCGGAAACACCATATATTTT. It codes for CATSRDHETAGNTIYF.